This T cell receptor beta chain is drawn from a study of blood T cells in healthy people across ages. Using a J-beta primer mix together with a sample-barcoded 5' primer, a second PCR was run for roughly 6 to 11 cycles. A tag from a template-switch adaptor with 12 random nucleotides marked each cDNA molecule. TCRdb re-called the 5' RACE reads with MiXCR, one entry per CDR3 protein. The table includes just under 900,000 distinct CDR3 sequences, around 28% detected once. The sequenced material came from blood. This clonotype originated in a woman at least 80 years old in good health.

The CDR3 nucleotides are TGCGCCAGCAGCTCCGCCGGGGGGGCTTGGACCCAGTACTTC. Protein sequence: CASSSAGGAWTQYF. The chain is built from TRBV5-1 and TRBJ2-7; 8 bases line up with TRBD2. Gene TRBJ2-5 matches the end of the DNA better, so the J call may be wrong. Germline V CDR1 and CDR2: SGHRS, YFSETQ. This CDR3 has 14 amino acids.